These T cell receptor beta chains were read from a single sample in a study of PD-1 blockade in classical Hodgkin lymphoma. Clones were sequenced by immunoSEQ multiplex PCR, and TCRdb holds only the in-frame ones, with some missing. Of around 6,700 clones in the sample, over 65% are singletons; the top ten hold about 62%. Material: peripheral blood mononuclear cells (PBMCs), obtained at baseline. The receptors derive from a human donor with classical Hodgkin lymphoma. Both conserved end residues are part of each CDR3. The order of the fields is clone size, D gene, J gene, V gene, CDR3 DNA, CDR3 protein. D genes are given only for firm matches. Clone size, where shown, is once, few, many, or a class for clones that have expanded.

>NA|NA|TRBJ1-5|TRBV19
TGTGCCAGTAGTATAAGGGATAATCAGCCCCAGCATTTT
CASSIRDNQPQHF
>NA|TRBD2|TRBJ2-1|TRBV25-1
TGTGCCAGCAGCATACTAGCGGGGGAACCTAATGAGCAGTTCTTC
CASSILAGEPNEQFF
>NA|NA|TRBJ1-1|TRBV11-2
TGTGCCAGCAGCTTGGGCAGGAACACTGAAGCTTTCTTT
CASSLGRNTEAFF
>NA|TRBD1|TRBJ1-1|TRBV5-1
TGCGCCAGCAGCGTAGACAGGGGCACTGAAGCTTTCTTT
CASSVDRGTEAFF
>NA|TRBD2|TRBJ2-7|TRBV7-2
TGTGCCAGCAGGGTAACAGCTAGCGGGAAAAGCTACGAGCAGTACTTC
CASRVTASGKSYEQYF
>NA|NA|TRBJ2-7|TRBV15
TGTGCCACCAGCAGAGATTCGTCAGGGCGAAACGAGCAGTACTTC
CATSRDSSGRNEQYF
>NA|NA|TRBJ2-7|TRBV2
TGTGCCAGCAGCCACCTAATTTCCATCAGGGGTTACGAGCAGTACTTC
CASSHLISIRGYEQYF
>NA|TRBD2|TRBJ2-7|TRBV30
TGTGCCTGGAGGGGCGGGAGCTCCTACGAGCAGTACTTC
CAWRGGSSYEQYF
>NA|NA|TRBJ2-5|TRBV7-2
TGTGCCAGCAGCTTAGTAGCGCGCCAAGAGACCCAGTACTTC
CASSLVARQETQYF
>once|NA|TRBJ2-7|TRBV25-1
TGTGCCAGCAGTGCGTATTACGAGCAGTACTTC
CASSAYYEQYF
>NA|TRBD1|TRBJ1-4|TRBV10-3
TGTGCCATCAGTGAGGAAGGGACAGCTAATGAAAAACTGTTTTTT
CAISEEGTANEKLFF
>NA|TRBD1|TRBJ1-4|TRBV27
TGTGCCAGCGTAATCGGGACAGGGGAAAAACTGTTTTTT
CASVIGTGEKLFF
>NA|NA|TRBJ2-7|TRBV7-2
TGTGCCAGCAGCCGACCCCTCCGCGGGCTACCCTCCGAGCAGTACTTC
CASSRPLRGLPSEQYF
>NA|NA|TRBJ2-5|TRBV6-1
TGTGCCAGCAGCCCCACATCGGAAGGGACCCAGTACTTC
CASSPTSEGTQYF
>NA|NA|TRBJ1-1|TRBV29-1
TGCAGCGTTGGGGAATACACTGAAGCTTTCTTT
CSVGEYTEAFF
>few|NA|TRBJ2-1|TRBV29-1
TGCAGTCTGACAGTCTGGGATGAGCAGTTCTTC
CSLTVWDEQFF
>NA|NA|TRBJ1-1|TRBV30
TGTGCCTGTTCCGGAGAGGGTCGGACTGAAGCTTTCTTT
CACSGEGRTEAFF